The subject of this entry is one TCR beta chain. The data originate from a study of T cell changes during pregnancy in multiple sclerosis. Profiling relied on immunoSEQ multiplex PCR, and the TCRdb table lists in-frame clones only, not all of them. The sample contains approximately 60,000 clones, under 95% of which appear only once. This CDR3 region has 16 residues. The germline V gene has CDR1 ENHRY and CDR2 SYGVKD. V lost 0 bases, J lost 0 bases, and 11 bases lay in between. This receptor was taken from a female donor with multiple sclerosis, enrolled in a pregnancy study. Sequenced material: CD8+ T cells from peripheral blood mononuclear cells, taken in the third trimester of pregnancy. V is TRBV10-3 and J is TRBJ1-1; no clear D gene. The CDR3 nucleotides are TGTGCCATCAGTGAGTCTATGAGCGAACTGAACACTGAAGCTTTCTTT. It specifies CAISESMSELNTEAFF.